This entry is about one T cell receptor (beta chain). Antigen: not known. PCR amplification relied on 60 Vbeta primers (plus 13 Jbeta primers). The table came from immunoSEQ multiplex PCR; TCRdb's copy has only in-frame clones and leaves some out. The sample has some 200,000 clones, approximately 80% seen once. This sample stems from a study of cytomegalovirus exposure and HLA in healthy donors. Study in general: Prior work identified 120 million or so unique TCR beta sequences in 150 million to 200 million T cells. Study observations and caveats: Being productive about 87% or about 30% of the time was typical of most TCR beta V segments in an earlier analysis. Some V segments, including TRBV6-2 and TRBV6-3, were excluded as indistinguishable. Highest at DRB1 and lowest at HLA-C, TCR association rates differed among HLA loci in a later analysis.

The CDR3 totals 14 residues. Germline V lookup: CDR1 SGHRS, CDR2 YFSETQ. Deletions cut 3 bases from V and 7 bases from J, with 13 bases between. This chain links TRBV5-1 with TRBJ1-4, with a possible D match to TRBD1 (5 bases). The source is a woman aged 45-65 years in good health and CMV-seronegative. The sequenced sample was PBMCs. The CDR3 here is CASSSGGKPEKLFF. The DNA of the CDR3 is TGCGCCAGCAGCTCCGGGGGAAAACCTGAAAAACTGTTTTTT.